This is a list of T cell receptor beta chains from one sample in a study of T cell responses to AZD1222 COVID-19 vaccine. Measured with immunoSEQ multiplex PCR; TCRdb has only the in-frame clones, and not every one. The table records about 99,000 clones, more than 85% of them present only once. The specimen comprised peripheral blood, sampled 28 days after the second AZD1222 dose. These receptors were obtained from an adult who received the AZD1222 COVID-19 vaccine. Both conserved end residues are part of each CDR3. Fields, in order: clone size, J gene, D gene, V gene, CDR3 protein, CDR3 DNA. The D gene is left open where the match is weak. Clone size, where shown, is once, few, many, or a class for clones that have expanded.

clone_size: NA
j_call: TRBJ2-2
d_call: NA
v_call: TRBV2
cdr3_aa: CASSPTANTGELFF
cdr3_nt: TGTGCCAGCAGCCCGACAGCGAACACCGGGGAGCTGTTTTTT

clone_size: once
j_call: TRBJ2-1
d_call: TRBD2
v_call: TRBV24-1
cdr3_aa: CATSDWTSGKYNEQFF
cdr3_nt: TGTGCCACCAGTGACTGGACTAGCGGGAAATACAATGAGCAGTTCTTC

clone_size: NA
j_call: TRBJ2-1
d_call: NA
v_call: TRBV30
cdr3_aa: CAWNEGIYNEQFF
cdr3_nt: TGTGCCTGGAACGAAGGGATCTACAATGAGCAGTTCTTC

clone_size: NA
j_call: TRBJ2-7
d_call: NA
v_call: TRBV6-5
cdr3_aa: CASRRDFQSSYEQYF
cdr3_nt: TGTGCCAGCAGAAGGGACTTTCAGAGCTCCTACGAGCAGTACTTC

clone_size: NA
j_call: TRBJ1-1
d_call: NA
v_call: TRBV10-1
cdr3_aa: CASSAQGNTEAFF
cdr3_nt: TGCGCCAGCAGTGCCCAGGGGAACACTGAAGCTTTCTTT

clone_size: NA
j_call: TRBJ2-7
d_call: TRBD1
v_call: TRBV5-1
cdr3_aa: CASRTGTGSYEQYF
cdr3_nt: TGCGCCAGCAGGACCGGGACAGGCTCCTACGAGCAGTACTTC

clone_size: NA
j_call: TRBJ2-7
d_call: NA
v_call: TRBV11-1
cdr3_aa: CASSLGGNLGEQYF
cdr3_nt: TGTGCCAGCAGCTTAGGGGGGAATCTGGGCGAGCAGTACTTC

clone_size: NA
j_call: TRBJ1-5
d_call: NA
v_call: TRBV30
cdr3_aa: CAWSGGVDQPQHF
cdr3_nt: TGTGCCTGGAGCGGAGGGGTCGATCAGCCCCAGCATTTT

clone_size: NA
j_call: TRBJ1-3
d_call: NA
v_call: TRBV30
cdr3_aa: CAWSPGGGNTIYF
cdr3_nt: TGTGCCTGGAGTCCTGGGGGTGGAAACACCATATATTTT

clone_size: NA
j_call: TRBJ1-4
d_call: TRBD1
v_call: TRBV5-4
cdr3_aa: CASSRDRGGEKLFF
cdr3_nt: TGTGCCAGCAGTCGTGACAGGGGAGGAGAAAAACTGTTTTTT

clone_size: once
j_call: TRBJ2-3
d_call: TRBD2
v_call: TRBV10-3
cdr3_aa: CAISEDVTSGTDTQYF
cdr3_nt: TGTGCCATCAGCGAAGATGTGACTAGCGGGACGGATACGCAGTATTTT

clone_size: NA
j_call: TRBJ2-2
d_call: NA
v_call: TRBV11-2
cdr3_aa: CASTLGPNTGELFF
cdr3_nt: TGTGCCAGCACCCTGGGCCCGAACACCGGGGAGCTGTTTTTT

clone_size: NA
j_call: TRBJ2-1
d_call: TRBD2
v_call: TRBV11-2
cdr3_aa: CASSLDFSSGSHNEQFF
cdr3_nt: TGTGCCAGCAGCTTAGATTTTTCTAGCGGGAGCCACAATGAGCAGTTCTTC

clone_size: NA
j_call: TRBJ2-5
d_call: TRBD1
v_call: TRBV6-6
cdr3_aa: CASRLGQDQETQYF
cdr3_nt: TGTGCCAGCAGACTCGGACAGGACCAAGAGACCCAGTACTTC

clone_size: NA
j_call: TRBJ1-1
d_call: NA
v_call: TRBV29-1
cdr3_aa: CSVGTANTEAFF
cdr3_nt: TGCAGCGTTGGCACAGCGAACACTGAAGCTTTCTTT

clone_size: NA
j_call: TRBJ1-5
d_call: NA
v_call: TRBV6-5
cdr3_aa: CASTRGPLRNQPQHF
cdr3_nt: TGTGCCAGCACCAGGGGACCTTTACGGAATCAGCCCCAGCATTTT

clone_size: NA
j_call: TRBJ2-1
d_call: NA
v_call: TRBV5-1
cdr3_aa: CASSLSRQRGSYNEQFF
cdr3_nt: TGCGCCAGCAGCTTGTCTAGGCAACGGGGCTCCTACAATGAGCAGTTCTTC

clone_size: NA
j_call: TRBJ2-3
d_call: TRBD2
v_call: TRBV3-1/TRBV3-2
cdr3_aa: CASNGGRASTDTQYF
cdr3_nt: TGTGCCAGCAATGGCGGGAGGGCAAGCACAGATACGCAGTATTTT

clone_size: NA
j_call: TRBJ2-2
d_call: NA
v_call: TRBV27
cdr3_aa: CASSSPREKNTGELFF
cdr3_nt: TGTGCCAGCAGTTCCCCCAGGGAGAAGAACACCGGGGAGCTGTTTTTT

clone_size: NA
j_call: TRBJ1-3
d_call: TRBD1
v_call: TRBV6-5
cdr3_aa: CASTGTEGAGNTIYF
cdr3_nt: TGTGCCAGCACTGGGACAGAGGGGGCTGGAAACACCATATATTTT

clone_size: NA
j_call: TRBJ2-3
d_call: NA
v_call: TRBV28
cdr3_aa: CASSSLSRTDTQYF
cdr3_nt: TGTGCCAGCAGTTCTCTTTCAAGGACAGATACGCAGTATTTT

clone_size: NA
j_call: TRBJ1-2
d_call: NA
v_call: TRBV3-1/TRBV3-2
cdr3_aa: CASSPLYSSNYGYTF
cdr3_nt: TGTGCCAGCAGCCCCCTATACAGCTCTAACTATGGCTACACCTTC

clone_size: NA
j_call: TRBJ2-1
d_call: TRBD2
v_call: TRBV7-2
cdr3_aa: CASSLGYSGGYNEQFF
cdr3_nt: TGTGCCAGCAGCTTAGGGTATAGCGGGGGGTACAATGAGCAGTTCTTC

clone_size: NA
j_call: TRBJ2-7
d_call: TRBD2
v_call: TRBV28
cdr3_aa: CASSRPFSGPSSYEQYF
cdr3_nt: TGTGCCAGCAGTCGACCCTTTAGCGGGCCGAGCTCCTACGAGCAGTACTTC

clone_size: NA
j_call: TRBJ2-1
d_call: TRBD2
v_call: TRBV5-1
cdr3_aa: CASSLASGRADEQFF
cdr3_nt: TGCGCCAGCAGCTTGGCTAGCGGGAGGGCCGATGAGCAGTTCTTC

clone_size: once
j_call: TRBJ2-3
d_call: TRBD2
v_call: TRBV24-1
cdr3_aa: CATSDYLAADTQYF
cdr3_nt: TGTGCCACCAGTGATTATCTAGCGGCAGATACGCAGTATTTT

clone_size: NA
j_call: TRBJ2-6
d_call: NA
v_call: TRBV28
cdr3_aa: CASSTGPSSSGANVLTF
cdr3_nt: TGTGCCAGCAGTACAGGCCCCTCGAGCTCTGGGGCCAACGTCCTGACTTTC

clone_size: NA
j_call: TRBJ2-5
d_call: NA
v_call: TRBV7-9
cdr3_aa: CASSPLREMYQETQYF
cdr3_nt: TGTGCCAGCAGCCCCCTCAGGGAAATGTACCAAGAGACCCAGTACTTC